This TCR beta chain is drawn from a study of graft-versus-host responses after intestinal transplantation. In the case of this clone: The antigen is unknown.

Germline V gene data show CDR1 as SQVTM and CDR2 as ANQGSEA. The CDR3 loop spans 13 amino acids. Trimming stripped 2 bases from V and 3 bases from J, with 11 bases between. Only in-frame clones appear in the TCRdb table, and some are missing; sequencing was by immunoSEQ multiplex PCR. The sample lists about 93,000 clones; roughly 91% were seen once. Sample: unstimulated CD8+ T cells sorted from spleen or lymph node cells, taken before intestinal transplant. The receptor was derived from a human donor who received an intestinal transplant. The rearrangement uses TRBV29-1 and TRBJ2-7, with a possible D match to TRBD2 (6 bases). The CDR3 region is CSVEQGGLYEQYF. CDR3 DNA sequence: TGCAGCGTTGAACAGGGAGGTCTCTACGAGCAGTACTTC.